This T cell receptor beta chain was recorded in a study of blood T cell repertoires in COVID-19. The length of the CDR3 is 13 residues. Trimming cost V 0 bases and J 9 bases; bases outside gene matches: 3. Germline V gene lookup returns CDR1 SGHRS and CDR2 YFSETQ. Original processing notes: Counts of nucleated cells, estimated from reference gene primer amplification, were obtained. Measured with immunoSEQ multiplex PCR; TCRdb has only the in-frame clones, and not every one. V and J calls plus clone size are reproduced from that table; the DNA served to infer D and trimming. Among 250,000 to 300,000 clones listed, over 85% were seen once.

This receptor was identified in a woman aged 60 to 75 who had recovered from COVID-19. The sample was PBMCs or T cells enriched from blood (not recorded which). This sequence joins TRBV5-1 and TRBJ2-1, with 7 bases fitting TRBD1. This CDR3 reads CASSLGQGAEQFF. The DNA of the CDR3 is TGCGCCAGCAGCTTGGGACAGGGTGCTGAGCAGTTCTTC.